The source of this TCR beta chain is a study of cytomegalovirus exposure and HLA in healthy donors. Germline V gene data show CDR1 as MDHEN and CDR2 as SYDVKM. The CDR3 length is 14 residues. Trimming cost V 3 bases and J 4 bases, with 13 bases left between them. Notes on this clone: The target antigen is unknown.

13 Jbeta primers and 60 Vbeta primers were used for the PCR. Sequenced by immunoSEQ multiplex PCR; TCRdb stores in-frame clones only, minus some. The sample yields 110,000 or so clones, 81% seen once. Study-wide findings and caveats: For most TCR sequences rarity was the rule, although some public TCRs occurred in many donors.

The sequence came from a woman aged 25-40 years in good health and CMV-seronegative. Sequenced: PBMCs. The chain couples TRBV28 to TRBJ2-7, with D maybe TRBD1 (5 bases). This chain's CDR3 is CASSFFPDIYEQYF. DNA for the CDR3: TGTGCCAGCAGTTTCTTCCCGGACATATACGAGCAGTACTTC.